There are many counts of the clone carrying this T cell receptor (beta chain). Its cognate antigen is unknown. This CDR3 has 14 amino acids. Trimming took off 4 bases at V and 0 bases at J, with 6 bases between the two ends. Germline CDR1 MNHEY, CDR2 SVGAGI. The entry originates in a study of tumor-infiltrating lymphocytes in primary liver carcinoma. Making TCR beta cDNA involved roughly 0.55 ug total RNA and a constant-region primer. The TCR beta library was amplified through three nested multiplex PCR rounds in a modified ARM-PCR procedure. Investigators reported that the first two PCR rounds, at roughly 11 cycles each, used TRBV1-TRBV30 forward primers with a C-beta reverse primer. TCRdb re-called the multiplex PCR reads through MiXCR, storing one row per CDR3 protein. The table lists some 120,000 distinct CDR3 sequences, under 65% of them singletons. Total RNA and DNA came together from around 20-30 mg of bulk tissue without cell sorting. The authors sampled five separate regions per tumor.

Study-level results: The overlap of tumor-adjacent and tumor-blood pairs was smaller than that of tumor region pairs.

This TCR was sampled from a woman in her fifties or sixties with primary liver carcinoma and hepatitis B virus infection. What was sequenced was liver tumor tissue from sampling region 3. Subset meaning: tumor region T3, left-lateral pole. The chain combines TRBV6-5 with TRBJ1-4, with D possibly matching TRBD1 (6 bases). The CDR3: CASSWTATNEKLFF. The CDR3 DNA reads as TGTGCCAGCAGTTGGACAGCAACTAATGAAAAACTGTTTTTT.